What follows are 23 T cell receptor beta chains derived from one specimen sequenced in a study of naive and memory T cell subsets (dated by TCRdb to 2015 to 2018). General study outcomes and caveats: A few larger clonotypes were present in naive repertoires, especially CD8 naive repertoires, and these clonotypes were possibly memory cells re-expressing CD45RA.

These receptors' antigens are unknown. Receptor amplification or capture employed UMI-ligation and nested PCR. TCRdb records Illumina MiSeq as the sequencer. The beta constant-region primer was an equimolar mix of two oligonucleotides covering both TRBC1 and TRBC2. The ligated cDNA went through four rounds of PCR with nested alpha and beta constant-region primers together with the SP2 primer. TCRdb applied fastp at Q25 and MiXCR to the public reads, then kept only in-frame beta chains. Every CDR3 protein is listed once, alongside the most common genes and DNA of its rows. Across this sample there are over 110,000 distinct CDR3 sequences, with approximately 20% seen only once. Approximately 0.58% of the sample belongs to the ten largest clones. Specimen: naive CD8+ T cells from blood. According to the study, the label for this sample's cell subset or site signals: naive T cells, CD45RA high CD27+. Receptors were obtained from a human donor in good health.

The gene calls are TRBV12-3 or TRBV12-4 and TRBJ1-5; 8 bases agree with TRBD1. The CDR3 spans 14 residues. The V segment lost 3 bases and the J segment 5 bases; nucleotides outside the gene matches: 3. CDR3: CASSFGQGYQPQHF. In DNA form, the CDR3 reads TGTGCCAGCAGTTTTGGACAGGGATATCAGCCCCAGCATTTT.

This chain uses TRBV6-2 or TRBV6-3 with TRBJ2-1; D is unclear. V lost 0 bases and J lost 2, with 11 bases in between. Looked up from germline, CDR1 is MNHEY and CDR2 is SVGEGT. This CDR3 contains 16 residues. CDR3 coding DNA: TGTGCCAGCAGTTACTCGATAGTAGCCCCCTACAATGAGCAGTTCTTC. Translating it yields CASSYSIVAPYNEQFF.

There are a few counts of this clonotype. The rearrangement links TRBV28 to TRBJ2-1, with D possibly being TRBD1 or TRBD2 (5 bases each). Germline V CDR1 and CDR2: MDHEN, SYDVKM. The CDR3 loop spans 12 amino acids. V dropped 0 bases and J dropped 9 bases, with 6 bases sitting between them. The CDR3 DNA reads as TGTGCCAGCAGTTTATGGGGGGTTGAGCAGTTCTTC. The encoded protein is CASSLWGVEQFF.

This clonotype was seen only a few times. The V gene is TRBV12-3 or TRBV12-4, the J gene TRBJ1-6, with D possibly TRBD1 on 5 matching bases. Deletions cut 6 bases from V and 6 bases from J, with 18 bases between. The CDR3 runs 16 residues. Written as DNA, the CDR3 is TGTGCCAGCAGCCCCCAGGGAAGGGCTGGTAATTCACCCCTCCACTTT. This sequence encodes CASSPQGRAGNSPLHF.

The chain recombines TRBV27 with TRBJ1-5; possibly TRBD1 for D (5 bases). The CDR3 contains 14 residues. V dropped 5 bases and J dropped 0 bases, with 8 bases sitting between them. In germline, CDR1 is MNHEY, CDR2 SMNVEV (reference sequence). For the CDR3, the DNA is TGTGCCAGCAGTCGCGGGGGTAGCAATCAGCCCCAGCATTTT. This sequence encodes CASSRGGSNQPQHF.

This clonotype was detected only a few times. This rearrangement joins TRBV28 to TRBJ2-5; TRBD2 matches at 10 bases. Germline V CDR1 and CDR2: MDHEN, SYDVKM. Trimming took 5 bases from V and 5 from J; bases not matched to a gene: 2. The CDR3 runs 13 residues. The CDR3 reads CASSPGLAETQYF. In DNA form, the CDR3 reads TGTGCCAGCAGTCCGGGACTAGCGGAGACCCAGTACTTC.

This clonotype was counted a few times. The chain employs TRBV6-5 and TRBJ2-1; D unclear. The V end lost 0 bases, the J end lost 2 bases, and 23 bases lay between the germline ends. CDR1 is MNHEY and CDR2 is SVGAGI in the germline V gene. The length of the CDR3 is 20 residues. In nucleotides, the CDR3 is TGTGCCAGCAGTTACTCGATGTATCCAGGTAATACTCGAACCTACAATGAGCAGTTCTTC. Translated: CASSYSMYPGNTRTYNEQFF.

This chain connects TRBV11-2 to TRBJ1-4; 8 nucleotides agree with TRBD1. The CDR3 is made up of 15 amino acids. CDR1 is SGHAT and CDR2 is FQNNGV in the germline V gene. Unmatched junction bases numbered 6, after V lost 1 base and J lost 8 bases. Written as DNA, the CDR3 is TGTGCCAGCAGCTTAGGACAGGGGTCCGGAGAAAAACTGTTTTTT. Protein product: CASSLGQGSGEKLFF.

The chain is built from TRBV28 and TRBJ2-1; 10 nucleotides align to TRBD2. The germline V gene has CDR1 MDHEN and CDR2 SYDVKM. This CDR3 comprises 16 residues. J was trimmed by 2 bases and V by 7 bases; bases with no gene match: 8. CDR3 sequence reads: CASTPFGLAAYNEQFF. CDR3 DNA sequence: TGTGCCAGCACTCCTTTTGGACTAGCGGCCTACAATGAGCAGTTCTTC.

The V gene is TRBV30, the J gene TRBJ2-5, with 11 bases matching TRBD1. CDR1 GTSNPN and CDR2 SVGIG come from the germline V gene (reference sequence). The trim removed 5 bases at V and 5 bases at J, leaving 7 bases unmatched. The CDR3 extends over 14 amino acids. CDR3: CAWGQGAFGETQYF. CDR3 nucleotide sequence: TGTGCCTGGGGACAGGGGGCGTTTGGTGAGACCCAGTACTTC.

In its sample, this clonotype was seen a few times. CDR3 coding DNA: TGTGCCAGCAGTTTTTTCGGGGGGCAATCCTACAATGAGCAGTTCTTC. Translated: CASSFFGGQSYNEQFF. V gene TRBV12-3 or TRBV12-4 combines with J gene TRBJ2-1, with D maybe TRBD2 (7 bases). This CDR3 comprises 16 residues. V was pared by 3 bases and J by 1 base, with 13 bases between.

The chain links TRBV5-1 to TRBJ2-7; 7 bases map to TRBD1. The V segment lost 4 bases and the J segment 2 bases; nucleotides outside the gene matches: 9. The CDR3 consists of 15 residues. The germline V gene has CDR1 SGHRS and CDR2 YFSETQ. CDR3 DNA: TGCGCCAGCAGCCCACCCGGTCAGGGGGCCTACGAGCAGTACTTC. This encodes CASSPPGQGAYEQYF.

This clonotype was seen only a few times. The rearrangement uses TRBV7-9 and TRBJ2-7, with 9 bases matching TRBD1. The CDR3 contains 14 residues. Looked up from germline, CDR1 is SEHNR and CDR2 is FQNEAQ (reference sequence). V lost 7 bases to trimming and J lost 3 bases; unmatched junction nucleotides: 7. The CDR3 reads CASTDWTGDYEQYF. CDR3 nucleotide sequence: TGTGCCAGCACCGATTGGACAGGGGACTACGAGCAGTACTTC. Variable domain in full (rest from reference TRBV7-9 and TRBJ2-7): DTGVSQNPRHKITKRGQNVTFRCDPISEHNRLYWYRQTLGQGPEFLTYFQNEAQLEKSRLLSDRFSAERPKGSFSTLEIQRTEQGDSAMYLCASTDWTGDYEQYFGPGTRLTVT.

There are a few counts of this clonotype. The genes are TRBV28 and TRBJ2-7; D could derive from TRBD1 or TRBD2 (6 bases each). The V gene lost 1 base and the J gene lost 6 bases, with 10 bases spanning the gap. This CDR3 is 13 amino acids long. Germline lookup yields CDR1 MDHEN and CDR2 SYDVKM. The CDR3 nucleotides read TGTGCCAGCAGTTTATTTGGGGGGCGCGAGCAGTACTTC. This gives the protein CASSLFGGREQYF.

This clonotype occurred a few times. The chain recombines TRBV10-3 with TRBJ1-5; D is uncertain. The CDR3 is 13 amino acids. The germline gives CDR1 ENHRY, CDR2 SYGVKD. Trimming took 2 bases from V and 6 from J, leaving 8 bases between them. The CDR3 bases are TGTGCCATCAGTGAGGATGTTATTCAGCCCCAGCATTTT. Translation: CAISEDVIQPQHF.

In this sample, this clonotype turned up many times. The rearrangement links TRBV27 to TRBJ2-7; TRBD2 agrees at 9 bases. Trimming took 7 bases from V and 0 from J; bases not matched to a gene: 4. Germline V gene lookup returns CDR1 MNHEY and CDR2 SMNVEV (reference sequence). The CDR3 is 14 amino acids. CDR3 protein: CASTISGSSYEQYF. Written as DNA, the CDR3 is TGTGCCAGCACGATTAGCGGGAGCTCCTACGAGCAGTACTTC.

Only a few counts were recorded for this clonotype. The CDR3 nucleotides read TGTGCCTGGAGTACAGGGTCGGATACGCAGTATTTT. Protein product: CAWSTGSDTQYF. This rearrangement joins TRBV30 to TRBJ2-3; D perhaps matches TRBD1 (6 bases). Germline V lookup: CDR1 GTSNPN, CDR2 SVGIG (reference sequence). The CDR3 is made up of 12 amino acids. The V and J ends lost 2 bases and 6 bases respectively, with 9 bases between them.

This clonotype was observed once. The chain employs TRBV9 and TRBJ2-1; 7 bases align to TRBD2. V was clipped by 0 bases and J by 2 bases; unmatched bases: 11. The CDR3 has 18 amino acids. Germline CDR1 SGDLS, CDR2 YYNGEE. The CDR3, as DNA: TGTGCCAGCAGCGTAGATTCGGCCGGGAGGCGCCCCTACAATGAGCAGTTCTTC. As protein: CASSVDSAGRRPYNEQFF.

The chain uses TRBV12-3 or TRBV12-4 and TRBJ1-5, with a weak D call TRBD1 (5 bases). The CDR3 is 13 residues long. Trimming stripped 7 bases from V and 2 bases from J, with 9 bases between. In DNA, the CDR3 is TGTGCCAGCACAGGGATGGGCAATCAGCCCCAGCATTTT. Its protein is CASTGMGNQPQHF.

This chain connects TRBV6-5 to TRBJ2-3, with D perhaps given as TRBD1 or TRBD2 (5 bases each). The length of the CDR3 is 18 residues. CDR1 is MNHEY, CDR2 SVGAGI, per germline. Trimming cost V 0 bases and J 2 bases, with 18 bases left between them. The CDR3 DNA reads TGTGCCAGCAGTTACTCGCCCCCCAGGGAGTGGGTCACAGATACGCAGTATTTT. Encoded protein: CASSYSPPREWVTDTQYF.

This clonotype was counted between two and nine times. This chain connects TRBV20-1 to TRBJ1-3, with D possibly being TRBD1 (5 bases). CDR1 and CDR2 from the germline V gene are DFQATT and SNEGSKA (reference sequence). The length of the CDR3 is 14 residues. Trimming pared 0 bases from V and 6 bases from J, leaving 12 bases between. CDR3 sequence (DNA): TGCAGTGCTAGAGACGGGGCTCTCTCAAACACCATATATTTT. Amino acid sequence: CSARDGALSNTIYF.

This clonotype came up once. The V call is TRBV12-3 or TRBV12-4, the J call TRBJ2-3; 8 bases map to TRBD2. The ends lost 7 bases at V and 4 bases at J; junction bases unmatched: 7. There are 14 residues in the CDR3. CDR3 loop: CASTSGLEADTQYF. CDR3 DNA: TGTGCCAGCACCTCGGGACTAGAGGCAGATACGCAGTATTTT.

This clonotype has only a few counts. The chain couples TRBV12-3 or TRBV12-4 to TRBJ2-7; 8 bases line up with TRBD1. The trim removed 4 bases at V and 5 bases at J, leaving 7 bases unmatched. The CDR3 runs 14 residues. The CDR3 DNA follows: TGTGCCAGCAGTTCCGGCCAGGGGGCTGACGAGCAGTACTTC. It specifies CASSSGQGADEQYF.